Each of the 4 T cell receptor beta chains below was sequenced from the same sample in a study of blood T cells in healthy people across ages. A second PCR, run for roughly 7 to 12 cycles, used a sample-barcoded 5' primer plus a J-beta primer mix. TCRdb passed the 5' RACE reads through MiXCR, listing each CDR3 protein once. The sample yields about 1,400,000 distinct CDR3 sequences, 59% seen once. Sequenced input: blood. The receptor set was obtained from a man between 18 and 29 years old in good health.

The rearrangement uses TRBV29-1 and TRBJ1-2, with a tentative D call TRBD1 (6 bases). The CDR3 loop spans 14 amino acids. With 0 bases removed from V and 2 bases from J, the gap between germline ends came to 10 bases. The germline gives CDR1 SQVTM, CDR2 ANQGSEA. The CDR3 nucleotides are TGCAGCGTTGAAGAGTGGACAGCCAACTATGGCTACACCTTC. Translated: CSVEEWTANYGYTF.

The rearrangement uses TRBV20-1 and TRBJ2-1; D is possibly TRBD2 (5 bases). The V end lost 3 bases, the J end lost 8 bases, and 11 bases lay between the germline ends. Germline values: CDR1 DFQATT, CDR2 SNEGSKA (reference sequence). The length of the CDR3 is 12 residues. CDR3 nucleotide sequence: TGCAGTGCTAGTTCGGCGGGTGATGAGCAGTTCTTC. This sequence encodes CSASSAGDEQFF.

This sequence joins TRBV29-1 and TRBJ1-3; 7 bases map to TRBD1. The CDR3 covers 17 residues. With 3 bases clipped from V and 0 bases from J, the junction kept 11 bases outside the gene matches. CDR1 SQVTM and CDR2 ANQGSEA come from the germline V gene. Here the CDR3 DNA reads TGCAGCGTTGACGAGACAGGGTTCGGAAGCTCTGGAAACACCATATATTTT. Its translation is CSVDETGFGSSGNTIYF.

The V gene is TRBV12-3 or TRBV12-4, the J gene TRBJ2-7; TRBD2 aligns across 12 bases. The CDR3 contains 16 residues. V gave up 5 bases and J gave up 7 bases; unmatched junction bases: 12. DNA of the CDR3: TGTGCCAGCAGTCCCCCCCTAGCGGGAGGGCCGGGAGAGCAGTACTTC. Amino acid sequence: CASSPPLAGGPGEQYF.